This TCR beta chain was observed in a study of shared clonotypes between healthy human individuals. TCRdb's table, derived via immunoSEQ multiplex PCR, lists solely in-frame clones and lacks some. Of around 370,000 clones listed, roughly 96% are singletons. CDR1 is SGDLS, CDR2 YYNGEE, per germline. The CDR3 runs 14 residues. The ends lost 2 bases at V and 4 bases at J; junction bases unmatched: 2. The clonotype was recovered from a man between 25 and 39 years old in good health. Sequenced sample: memory CD8+ T cells sorted from blood. Subset of the sample: CD45RO+ cells pooled with CCR7-negative TemRA cells. The chain uses TRBV9 and TRBJ2-7; 11 bases map to TRBD1. CDR3 sequence reads: CASSVRDRGYEQYF. The CDR3 nucleotides are TGTGCCAGCAGCGTCAGGGACAGGGGGTACGAGCAGTACTTC.